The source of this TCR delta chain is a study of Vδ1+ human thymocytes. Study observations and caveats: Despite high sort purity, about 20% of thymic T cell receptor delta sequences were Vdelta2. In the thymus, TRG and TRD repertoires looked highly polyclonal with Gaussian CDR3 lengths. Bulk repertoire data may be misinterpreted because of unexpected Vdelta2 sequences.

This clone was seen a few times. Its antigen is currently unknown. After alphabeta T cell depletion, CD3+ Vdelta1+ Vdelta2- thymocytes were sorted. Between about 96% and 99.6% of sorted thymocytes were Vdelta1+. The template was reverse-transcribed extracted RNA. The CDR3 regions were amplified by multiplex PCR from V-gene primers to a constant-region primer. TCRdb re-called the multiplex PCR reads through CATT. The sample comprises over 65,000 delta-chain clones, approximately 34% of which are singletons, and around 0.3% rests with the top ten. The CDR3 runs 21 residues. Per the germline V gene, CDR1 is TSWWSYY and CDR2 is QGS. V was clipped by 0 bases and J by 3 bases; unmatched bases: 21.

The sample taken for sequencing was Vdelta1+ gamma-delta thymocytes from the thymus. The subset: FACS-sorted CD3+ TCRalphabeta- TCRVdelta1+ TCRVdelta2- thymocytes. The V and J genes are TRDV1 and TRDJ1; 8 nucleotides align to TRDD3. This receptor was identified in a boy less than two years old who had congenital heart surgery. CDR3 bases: TGTGCTCTTGGGGAACTTCTTCCTCCCCCCAAGCAACTGGGGGCTCCCGATAAACTCATCTTT. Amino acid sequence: CALGELLPPPKQLGAPDKLIF.